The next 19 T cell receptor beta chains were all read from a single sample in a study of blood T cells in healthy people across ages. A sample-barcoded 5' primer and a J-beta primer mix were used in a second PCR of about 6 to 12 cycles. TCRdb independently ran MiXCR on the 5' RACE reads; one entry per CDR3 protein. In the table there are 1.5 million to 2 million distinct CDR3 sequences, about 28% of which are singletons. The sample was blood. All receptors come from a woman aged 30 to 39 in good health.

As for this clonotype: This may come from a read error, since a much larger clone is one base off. CDR3 protein: CASSRSGIYYEQYF. CDR3 in DNA: TGTGCCAGCAGCCGAAGCGGAATTTACTACGAGCAGTACTTC. The genes are TRBV7-8 and TRBJ2-4; TRBD2 might be the D (5 bases). The J call is doubtful: the DNA matches TRBJ2-7 better. Per the germline V gene, CDR1 is SGHVS and CDR2 is FQNEAQ. The CDR3 has 14 residues.

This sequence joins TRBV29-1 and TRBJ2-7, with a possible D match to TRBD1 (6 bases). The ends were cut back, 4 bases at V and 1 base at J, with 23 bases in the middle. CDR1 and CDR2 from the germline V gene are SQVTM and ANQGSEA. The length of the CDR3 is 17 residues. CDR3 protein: CSVGRGSKDRWSYEQYF. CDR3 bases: TGCAGCGTTGGAAGGGGGAGTAAGGACCGTTGGTCCTACGAGCAGTACTTC.

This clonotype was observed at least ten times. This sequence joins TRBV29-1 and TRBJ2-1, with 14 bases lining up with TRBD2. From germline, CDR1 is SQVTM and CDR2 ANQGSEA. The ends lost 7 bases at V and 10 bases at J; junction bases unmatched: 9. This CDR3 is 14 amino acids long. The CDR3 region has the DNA TGCAGCGCCTCCGGGACTAGCGGGAGTGGGGAGCAGTTCTTC. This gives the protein CSASGTSGSGEQFF.

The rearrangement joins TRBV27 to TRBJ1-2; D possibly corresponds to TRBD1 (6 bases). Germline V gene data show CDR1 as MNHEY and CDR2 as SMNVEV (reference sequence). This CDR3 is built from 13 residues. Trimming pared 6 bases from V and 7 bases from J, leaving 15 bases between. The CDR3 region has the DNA TGTGCCAGCAGCTTCACGGGGGCGTTTGGCTACACCTTC. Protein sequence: CASSFTGAFGYTF.

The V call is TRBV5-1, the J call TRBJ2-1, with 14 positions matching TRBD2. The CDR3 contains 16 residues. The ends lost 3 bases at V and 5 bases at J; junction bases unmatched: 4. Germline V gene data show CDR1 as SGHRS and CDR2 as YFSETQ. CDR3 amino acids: CASSSGTSGGHNEQFF. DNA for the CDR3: TGCGCCAGCAGCTCCGGGACTAGCGGGGGCCACAATGAGCAGTTCTTC.

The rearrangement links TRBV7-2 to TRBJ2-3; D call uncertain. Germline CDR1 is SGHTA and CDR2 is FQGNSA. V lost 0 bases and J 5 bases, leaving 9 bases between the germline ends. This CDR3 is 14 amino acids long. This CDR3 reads CASSLAVAQDTQYF. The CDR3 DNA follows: TGTGCCAGCAGCTTAGCAGTGGCTCAAGATACGCAGTATTTT.

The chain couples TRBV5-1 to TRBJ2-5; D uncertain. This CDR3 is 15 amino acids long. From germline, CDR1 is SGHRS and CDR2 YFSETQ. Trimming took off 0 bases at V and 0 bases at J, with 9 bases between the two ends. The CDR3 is CASSLGRNYQETQYF. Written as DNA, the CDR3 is TGCGCCAGCAGCTTGGGACGGAATTACCAAGAGACCCAGTACTTC. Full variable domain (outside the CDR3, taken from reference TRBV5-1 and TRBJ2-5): KAGVTQTPRYLIKTRGQQVTLSCSPISGHRSVSWYQQTPGQGLQFLFEYFSETQRNKGNFPGRFSGRQFSNSRSEMNVSTLELGDSALYLCASSLGRNYQETQYFGPGTRLLVL.

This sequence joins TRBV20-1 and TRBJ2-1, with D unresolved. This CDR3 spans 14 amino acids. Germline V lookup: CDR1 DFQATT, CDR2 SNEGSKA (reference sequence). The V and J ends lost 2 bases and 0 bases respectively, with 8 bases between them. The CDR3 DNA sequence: TGCAGTGCTAGAACTCCGAGCTCCTACAATGAGCAGTTCTTC. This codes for CSARTPSSYNEQFF.

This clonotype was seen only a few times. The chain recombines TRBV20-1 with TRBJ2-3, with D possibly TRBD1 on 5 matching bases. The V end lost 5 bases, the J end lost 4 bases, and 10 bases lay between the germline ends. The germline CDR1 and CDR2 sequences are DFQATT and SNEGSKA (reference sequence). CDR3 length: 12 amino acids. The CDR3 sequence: CSAVEGADTQYF. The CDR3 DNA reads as TGCAGTGCTGTGGAAGGGGCAGATACGCAGTATTTT.

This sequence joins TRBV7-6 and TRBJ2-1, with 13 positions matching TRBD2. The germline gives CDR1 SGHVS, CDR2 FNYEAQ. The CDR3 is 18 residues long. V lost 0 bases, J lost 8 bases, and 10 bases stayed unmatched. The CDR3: CASSLAKQGLAGSHEQFF. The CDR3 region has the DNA TGTGCCAGCAGCTTAGCCAAACAGGGACTAGCGGGAAGTCATGAGCAGTTCTTC.

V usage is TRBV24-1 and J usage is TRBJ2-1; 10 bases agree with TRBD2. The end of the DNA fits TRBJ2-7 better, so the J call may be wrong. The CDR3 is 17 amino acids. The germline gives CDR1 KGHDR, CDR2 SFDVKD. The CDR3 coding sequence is TGTGCCACCAGTGAGGTTAGCGGGAGGAGCTCCTACAATGAGCAGTACTTC. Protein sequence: CATSEVSGRSSYNEQYF.

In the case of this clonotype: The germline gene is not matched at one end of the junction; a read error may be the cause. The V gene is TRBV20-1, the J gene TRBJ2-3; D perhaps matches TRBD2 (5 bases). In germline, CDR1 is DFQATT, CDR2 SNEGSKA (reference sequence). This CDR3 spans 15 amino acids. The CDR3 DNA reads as TGCAGTGCTAGAGATTCCGGGAAAAGCACAGATGCGCAGTATTTT. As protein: CSARDSGKSTDAQYF.

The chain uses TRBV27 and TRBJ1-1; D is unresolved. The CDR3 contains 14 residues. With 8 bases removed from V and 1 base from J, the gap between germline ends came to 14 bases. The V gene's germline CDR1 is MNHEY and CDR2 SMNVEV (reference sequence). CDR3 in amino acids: CASSDSVRNTEAFF. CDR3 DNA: TGTGCCAGCTCCGATTCGGTTCGGAACACTGAAGCTTTCTTT.

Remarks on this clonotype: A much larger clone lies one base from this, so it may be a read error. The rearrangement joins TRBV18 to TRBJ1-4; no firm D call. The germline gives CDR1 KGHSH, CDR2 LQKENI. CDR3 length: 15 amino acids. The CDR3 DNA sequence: TGTGCCAGCTCACCACGGTACGGGTCGGATGAAAAACTGGTTTTT. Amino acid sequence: CASSPRYGSDEKLVF.

This CDR3 reads CATSSSSGLDEQYF. DNA for the CDR3: TGTGCTACCAGCTCGAGTAGCGGCCTTGACGAGCAGTACTTC. The genes are TRBV25-1 and TRBJ2-7; maybe TRBD2 (6 bases). Germline V CDR1 and CDR2: MGHDK, SYGVNS. The CDR3 is made up of 14 amino acids.

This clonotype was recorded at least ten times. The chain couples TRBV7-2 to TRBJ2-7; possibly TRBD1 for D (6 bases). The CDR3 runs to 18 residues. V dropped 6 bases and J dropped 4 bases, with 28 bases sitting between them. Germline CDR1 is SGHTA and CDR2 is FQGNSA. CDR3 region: CASRTGRFGQRRTYEQYF. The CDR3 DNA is TGTGCCAGCAGAACAGGGCGATTTGGTCAGCGAAGGACTTACGAGCAGTACTTC.

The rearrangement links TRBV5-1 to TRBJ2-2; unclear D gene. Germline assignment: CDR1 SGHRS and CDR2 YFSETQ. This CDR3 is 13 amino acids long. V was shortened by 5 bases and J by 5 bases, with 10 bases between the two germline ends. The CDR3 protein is CASSRAETGELFF. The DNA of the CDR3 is TGCGCCAGCAGTCGGGCGGAGACCGGGGAGCTGTTTTTT. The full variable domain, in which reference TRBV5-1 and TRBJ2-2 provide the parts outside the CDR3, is KAGVTQTPRYLIKTRGQQVTLSCSPISGHRSVSWYQQTPGQGLQFLFEYFSETQRNKGNFPGRFSGRQFSNSRSEMNVSTLELGDSALYLCASSRAETGELFFGEGSRLTVL.

The CDR3 loop reads CSAWDRETNEKLFF. CDR3 in DNA: TGCAGTGCCTGGGACAGGGAGACTAATGAAAAACTGTTTTTT. The J gene is TRBJ1-4, the V gene TRBV20-1; TRBD1 matches 9 bases. V gave up 6 bases and J gave up 2 bases; unmatched junction bases: 4. The CDR3 has 14 residues. In germline, CDR1 is DFQATT, CDR2 SNEGSKA (reference sequence).

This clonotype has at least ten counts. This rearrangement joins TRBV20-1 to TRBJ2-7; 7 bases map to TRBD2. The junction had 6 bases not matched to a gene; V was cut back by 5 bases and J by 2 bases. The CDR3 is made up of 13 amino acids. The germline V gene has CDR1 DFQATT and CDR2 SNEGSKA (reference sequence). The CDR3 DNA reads TGCAGTGCTCGGCGGGGGAGTACCTACGAGCAGTACTTC. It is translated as CSARRGSTYEQYF.